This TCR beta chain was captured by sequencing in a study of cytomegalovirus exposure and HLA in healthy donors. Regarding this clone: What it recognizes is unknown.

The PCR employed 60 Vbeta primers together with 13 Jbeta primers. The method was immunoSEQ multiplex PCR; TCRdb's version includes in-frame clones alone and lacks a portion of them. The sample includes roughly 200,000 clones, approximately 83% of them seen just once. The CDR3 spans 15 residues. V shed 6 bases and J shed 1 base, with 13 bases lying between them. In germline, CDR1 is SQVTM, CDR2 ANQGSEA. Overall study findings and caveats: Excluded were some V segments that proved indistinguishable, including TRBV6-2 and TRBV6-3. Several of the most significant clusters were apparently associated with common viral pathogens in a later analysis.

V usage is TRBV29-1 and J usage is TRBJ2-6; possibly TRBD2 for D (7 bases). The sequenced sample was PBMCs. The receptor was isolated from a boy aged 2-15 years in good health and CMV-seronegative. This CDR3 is CSVGGLLSGANVLTF. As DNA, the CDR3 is TGCAGCGTGGGGGGGCTCTTGTCTGGGGCCAACGTCCTGACTTTC.